The clone carrying this T cell receptor beta chain was counted at least ten times. This CDR3 is built from 15 residues. The germline V gene encodes CDR1 DFQATT and CDR2 SNEGSKA (reference sequence). V was clipped by 3 bases and J by 4 bases; unmatched bases: 11. This sample was included in a study of T-cell reconstitution after alpha-beta-depleted transplantation in children. For TCRbeta, the library was prepared with unique molecular identifiers. TCRdb re-called the PCR reads with MiXCR, one entry per CDR3 protein. The sample lists approximately 200,000 distinct CDR3 sequences; just over 14% were seen once.

The source was PBMCs from the stem cell graft donor, collected from the stem cell graft. This sequence was found in a human donor who donated a stem cell graft to a child with acute lymphoblastic leukemia. The J gene is TRBJ1-2, the V gene TRBV20-1, with TRBD1 identical over 7 bases. Written as DNA, the CDR3 is TGCAGTGCTAGGGGTGGTGGGCAGGGGGGCTATGGCTACACCTTC. This translates into CSARGGGQGGYGYTF.